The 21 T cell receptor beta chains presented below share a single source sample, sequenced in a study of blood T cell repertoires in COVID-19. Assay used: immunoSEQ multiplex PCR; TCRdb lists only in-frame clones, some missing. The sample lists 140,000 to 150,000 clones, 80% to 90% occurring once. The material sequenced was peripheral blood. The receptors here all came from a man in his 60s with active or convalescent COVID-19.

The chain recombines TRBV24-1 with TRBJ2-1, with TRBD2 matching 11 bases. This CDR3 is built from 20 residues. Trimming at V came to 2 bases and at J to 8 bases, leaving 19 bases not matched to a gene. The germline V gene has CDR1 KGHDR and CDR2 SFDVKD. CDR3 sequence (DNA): TGTGCCACCAGTGATTCCGGGGACTTAGCGGGAGGGCCATCGGTGGATGAGCAGTTCTTC. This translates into CATSDSGDLAGGPSVDEQFF.

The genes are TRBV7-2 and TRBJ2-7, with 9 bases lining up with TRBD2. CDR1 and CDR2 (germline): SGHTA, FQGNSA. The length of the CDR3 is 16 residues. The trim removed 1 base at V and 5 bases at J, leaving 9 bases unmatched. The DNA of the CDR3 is TGTGCCAGCAGCTTAGGAGGTCTAGCGGGGTTTGACGAGCAGTACTTC. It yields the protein CASSLGGLAGFDEQYF. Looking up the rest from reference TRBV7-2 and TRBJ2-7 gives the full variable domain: GAGVSQSPSNKVTEKGKDVELRCDPISGHTALYWYRQSLGQGLEFLIYFQGNSAPDKSGLPSDRFSAERTGGSVSTLTIQRTQQEDSAVYLCASSLGGLAGFDEQYFGPGTRLTVT.

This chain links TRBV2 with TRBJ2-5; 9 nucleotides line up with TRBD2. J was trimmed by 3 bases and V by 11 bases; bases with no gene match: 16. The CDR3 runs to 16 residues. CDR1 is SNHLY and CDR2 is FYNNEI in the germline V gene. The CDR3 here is CAPGGPGGRAEETQYF. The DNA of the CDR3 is TGTGCCCCCGGGGGCCCTGGCGGGAGGGCAGAAGAGACCCAGTACTTC.

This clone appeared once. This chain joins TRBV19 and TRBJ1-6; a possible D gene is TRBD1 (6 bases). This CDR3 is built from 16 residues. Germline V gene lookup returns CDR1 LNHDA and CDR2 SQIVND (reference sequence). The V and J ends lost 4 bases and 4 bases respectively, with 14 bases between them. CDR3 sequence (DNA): TGTGCCAGTAGTACGGACAGCACCTTTTATAATTCACCCCTCCACTTT. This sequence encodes CASSTDSTFYNSPLHF.

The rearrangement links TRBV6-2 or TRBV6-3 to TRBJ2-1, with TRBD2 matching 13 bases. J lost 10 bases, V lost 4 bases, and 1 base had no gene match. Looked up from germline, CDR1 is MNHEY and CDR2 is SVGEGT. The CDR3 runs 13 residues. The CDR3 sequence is CASSLGLAGEQFF. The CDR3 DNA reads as TGTGCCAGCAGTTTGGGACTAGCGGGAGAGCAGTTCTTC.

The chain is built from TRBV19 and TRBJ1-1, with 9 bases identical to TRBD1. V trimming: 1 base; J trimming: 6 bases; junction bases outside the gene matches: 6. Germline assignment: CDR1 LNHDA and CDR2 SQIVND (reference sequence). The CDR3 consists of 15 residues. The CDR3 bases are TGTGCCAGTAGTATAGCTGGGACAGGGAGGTCTGAAGCTTTCTTT. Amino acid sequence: CASSIAGTGRSEAFF. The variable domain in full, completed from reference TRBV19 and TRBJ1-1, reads DGGITQSPKYLFRKEGQNVTLSCEQNLNHDAMYWYRQDPGQGLRLIYYSQIVNDFQKGDIAEGYSVSREKKESFPLTVTSAQKNPTAFYLCASSIAGTGRSEAFFGQGTRLTVV.

The CDR3 is CASNDRGGTEAFF. CDR3 nucleotides: TGTGCCAGTAACGACAGGGGCGGGACTGAAGCTTTCTTT. The chain couples TRBV19 to TRBJ1-1; 8 bases match TRBD1. Germline values: CDR1 LNHDA, CDR2 SQIVND (reference sequence). The V segment lost 7 bases and the J segment 5 bases; nucleotides outside the gene matches: 6. This CDR3 has 13 residues.

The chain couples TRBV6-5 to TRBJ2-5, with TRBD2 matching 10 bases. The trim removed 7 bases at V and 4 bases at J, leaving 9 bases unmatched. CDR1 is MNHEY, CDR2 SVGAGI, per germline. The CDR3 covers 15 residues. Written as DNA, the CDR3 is TGTGCCAGCATCTCTAGCGGGAGAAGAGGAGAGACCCAGTACTTC. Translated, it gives CASISSGRRGETQYF.

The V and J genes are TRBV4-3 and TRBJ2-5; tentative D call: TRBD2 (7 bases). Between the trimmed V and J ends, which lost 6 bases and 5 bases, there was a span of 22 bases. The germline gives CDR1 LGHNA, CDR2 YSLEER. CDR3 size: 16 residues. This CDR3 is CASSPKGGVSWETQYF. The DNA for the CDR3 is TGCGCCAGCAGTCCGAAGGGGGGGGTGAGTTGGGAGACCCAGTACTTC.

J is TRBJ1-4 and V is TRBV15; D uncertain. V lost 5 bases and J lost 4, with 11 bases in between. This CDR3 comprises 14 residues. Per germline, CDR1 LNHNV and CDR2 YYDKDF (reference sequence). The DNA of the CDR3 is TGTGCCACCAGCCTACGGAGGAGTAATGAAAAACTGTTTTTT. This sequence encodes CATSLRRSNEKLFF.

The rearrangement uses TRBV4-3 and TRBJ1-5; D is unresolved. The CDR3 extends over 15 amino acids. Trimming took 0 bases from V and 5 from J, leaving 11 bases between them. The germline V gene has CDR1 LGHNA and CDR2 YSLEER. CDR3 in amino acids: CASSQDWQADQPQHF. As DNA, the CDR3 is TGCGCCAGCAGCCAAGATTGGCAGGCAGATCAGCCCCAGCATTTT.

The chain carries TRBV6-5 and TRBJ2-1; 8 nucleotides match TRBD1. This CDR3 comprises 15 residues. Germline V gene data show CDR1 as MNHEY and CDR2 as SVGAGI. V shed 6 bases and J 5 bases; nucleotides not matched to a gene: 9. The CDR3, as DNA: TGTGCCAGCAGCGGTAGGACAGGGACCAACAATGAGCAGTTCTTC. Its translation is CASSGRTGTNNEQFF.

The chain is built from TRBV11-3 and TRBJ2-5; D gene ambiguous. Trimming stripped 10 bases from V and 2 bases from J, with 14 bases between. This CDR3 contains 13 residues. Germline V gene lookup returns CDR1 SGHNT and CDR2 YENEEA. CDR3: CAISATVQETQYF. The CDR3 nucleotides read TGTGCCATCTCTGCCACAGTTCAAGAGACCCAGTACTTC.

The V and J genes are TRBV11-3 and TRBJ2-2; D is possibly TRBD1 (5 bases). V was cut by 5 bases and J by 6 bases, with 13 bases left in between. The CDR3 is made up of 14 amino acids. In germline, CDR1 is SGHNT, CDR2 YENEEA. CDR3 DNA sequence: TGTGCCAGCAGCGTACGACAGTCGGCCGGGGAGCTGTTTTTT. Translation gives CASSVRQSAGELFF.

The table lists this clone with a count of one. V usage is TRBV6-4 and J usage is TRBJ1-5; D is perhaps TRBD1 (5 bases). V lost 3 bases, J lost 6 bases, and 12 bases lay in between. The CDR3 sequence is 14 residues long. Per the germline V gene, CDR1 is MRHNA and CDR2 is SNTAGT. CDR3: CASSEAGMGQPQHF. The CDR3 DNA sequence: TGTGCCAGCAGTGAGGCAGGGATGGGTCAGCCCCAGCATTTT.

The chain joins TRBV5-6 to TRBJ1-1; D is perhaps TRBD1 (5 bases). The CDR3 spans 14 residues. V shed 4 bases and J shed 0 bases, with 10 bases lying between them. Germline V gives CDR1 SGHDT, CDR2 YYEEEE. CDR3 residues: CASSPPTVNTEAFF. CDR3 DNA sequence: TGTGCCAGCAGCCCCCCGACAGTGAACACTGAAGCTTTCTTT.

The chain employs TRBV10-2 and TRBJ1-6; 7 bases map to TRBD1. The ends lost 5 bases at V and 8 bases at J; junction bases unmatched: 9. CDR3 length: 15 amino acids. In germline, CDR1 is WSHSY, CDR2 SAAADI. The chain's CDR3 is CASSLSGQVDSPLHF. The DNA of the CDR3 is TGCGCCAGCAGTCTTTCAGGACAGGTTGATTCACCCCTCCACTTT.

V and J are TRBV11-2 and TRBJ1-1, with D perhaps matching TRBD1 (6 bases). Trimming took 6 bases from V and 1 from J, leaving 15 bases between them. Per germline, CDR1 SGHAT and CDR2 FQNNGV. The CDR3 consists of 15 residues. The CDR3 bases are TGTGCCAGCAGTGCCCGGGGGGCAACGAACACTGAAGCTTTCTTT. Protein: CASSARGATNTEAFF. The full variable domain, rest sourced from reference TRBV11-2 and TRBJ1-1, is EAGVAQSPRYKIIEKRQSVAFWCNPISGHATLYWYQQILGQGPKLLIQFQNNGVVDDSQLPKDRFSAERLKGVDSTLKIQPAKLEDSAVYLCASSARGATNTEAFFGQGTRLTVV.

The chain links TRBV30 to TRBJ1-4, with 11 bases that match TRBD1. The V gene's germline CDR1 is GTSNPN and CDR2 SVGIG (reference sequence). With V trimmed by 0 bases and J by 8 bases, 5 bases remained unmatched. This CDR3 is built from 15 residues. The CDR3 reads CAWSVFGTGGEKLFF. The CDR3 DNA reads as TGTGCCTGGAGTGTATTCGGGACAGGGGGGGAAAAACTGTTTTTT. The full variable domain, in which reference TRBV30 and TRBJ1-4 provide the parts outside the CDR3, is SQTIHQWPATLVQPVGSPLSLECTVEGTSNPNLYWYRQAAGRGLQLLFYSVGIGQISSEVPQNLSASRPQDRQFILSSKKLLLSDSGFYLCAWSVFGTGGEKLFFGSGTQLSVL.

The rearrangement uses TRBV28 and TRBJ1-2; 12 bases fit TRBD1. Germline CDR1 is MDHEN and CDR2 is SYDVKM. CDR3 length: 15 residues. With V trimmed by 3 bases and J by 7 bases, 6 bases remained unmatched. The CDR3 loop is CASSFSGTGGFGYTF. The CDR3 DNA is TGTGCCAGCAGTTTTTCCGGGACAGGGGGCTTTGGCTACACCTTC.

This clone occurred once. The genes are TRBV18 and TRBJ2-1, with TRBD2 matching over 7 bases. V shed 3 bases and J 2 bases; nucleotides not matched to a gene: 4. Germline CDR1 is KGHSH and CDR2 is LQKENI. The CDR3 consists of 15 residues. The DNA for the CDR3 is TGTGCCAGCTCACCGGCGGGAGTTGCCTACAATGAGCAGTTCTTC. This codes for CASSPAGVAYNEQFF.